This T cell receptor beta chain was captured in a study of OX40 agonist ivuxolimab in advanced cancers. As for the study in general: Averaging about 60 years in age, with a range of roughly 23 to 80, the cohort was 82.7% male. Treatment received earlier with anti-PD-1, anti-PD-L1 or anti-CTLA-4 agents was allowed, and around 36% had some.

A note on this clone: Its antigen is currently unknown.

Germline V CDR1 and CDR2: SQVTM, ANQGSEA. V dropped 7 bases and J dropped 4 bases, with 10 bases sitting between them. CDR3 size: 11 residues. Clones were read by immunoSEQ multiplex PCR, and TCRdb kept only the in-frame ones, dropping some. Of tens of thousands of clones in the sample, roughly nine tenths were seen once. The study's findings and limits: Patients with a partial response at 0.1-3.0 mg/kg had among the lowest clonal expansion.

This chain joins TRBV29-1 and TRBJ1-1, with D perhaps matching TRBD1 (6 bases). The clonotype was recovered from an adult with an advanced solid tumor such as melanoma, head and neck, liver or kidney cancer. Sequencing was performed on CD4+ or CD8+ T cells sorted from blood, taken in a trial of the OX40 agonist ivuxolimab. CDR3 amino acids: CSARGPTEAFF. The CDR3 nucleotides are TGCAGCGCCAGGGGACCCACTGAAGCTTTCTTT. The full variable domain, rest sourced from reference TRBV29-1 and TRBJ1-1, is SAVISQKPSRDICQRGTSLTIQCQVDSQVTMMFWYRQQPGQSLTLIATANQGSEATYESGFVIDKFPISRPNLTFSTLTVSNMSPEDSSIYLCSARGPTEAFFGQGTRLTVV.